A selection of T cell receptor beta chains follows, all from one sample in a study of control samples from healthy donors and cancer patients. TCRdb's copy holds only in-frame clones and misses some; the assay was immunoSEQ multiplex PCR. The table shows 130,000 or so clones, with 85% to 90% occurring only once. The sample was blood. The receptors here all came from a man aged 25 to 45 in good health. The CDR3 runs from the conserved cysteine through the conserved F or W. D genes are given only for firm matches. The size of a clone is reported for some rows only, either as once, few or many, or as a class for expanded clones.

abundance	v_gene	j_gene	d_gene	CDR3aa	CDR3nt
NA	TRBV3-1/TRBV3-2	TRBJ1-2	NA	CASSQARDYGYTF	TGTGCCAGCAGCCAAGCCAGGGACTATGGCTACACCTTC
NA	TRBV6-5	TRBJ2-1	NA	CASSFGTGLYNEQFF	TGTGCCAGCAGTTTTGGGACGGGGTTGTACAATGAGCAGTTCTTC
NA	TRBV6-5	TRBJ1-5	NA	CASTPGLNQPQHF	TGTGCCAGCACCCCGGGACTAAATCAGCCCCAGCATTTT
NA	TRBV7-9	TRBJ1-2	NA	CASSLDSRTNYGYTF	TGTGCCAGCAGCTTAGACAGCAGGACTAACTATGGCTACACCTTC
NA	TRBV11-2	TRBJ1-4	NA	CASSSAGSWTNEKLFF	TGTGCCAGCAGCTCCGCCGGGTCCTGGACTAATGAAAAACTGTTTTTT
NA	TRBV19	TRBJ1-1	NA	CASSARLGSEAFF	TGTGCCAGTAGTGCCCGATTAGGTAGTGAAGCTTTCTTT
NA	TRBV10-3	TRBJ2-7	TRBD1	CAIRSSGQGDEQYF	TGTGCCATCAGAAGCTCCGGACAGGGGGACGAGCAGTACTTC
NA	TRBV3-1/TRBV3-2	TRBJ1-6	NA	CASSQTDSPLHF	TGTGCCAGCAGCCAAACGGATTCACCCCTCCACTTT
NA	TRBV5-1	TRBJ1-4	NA	CASSLMGDEKLFF	TGCGCCAGCAGCTTGATGGGGGACGAGAAACTGTTTTTT
NA	TRBV7-8	TRBJ1-1	TRBD1	CASSGQAMNTEAFF	TGTGCCAGCAGCGGACAGGCTATGAACACTGAAGCTTTCTTT
NA	TRBV3-1/TRBV3-2	TRBJ2-3	NA	CASSQGRQFTDTQYF	TGTGCCAGCAGCCAAGGCCGACAGTTCACAGATACGCAGTATTTT
NA	TRBV29-1	TRBJ2-6	NA	CSVPSDPSSGANVLTF	TGCAGCGTTCCTTCTGATCCAAGCTCTGGGGCCAACGTCCTGACTTTC
NA	TRBV30	TRBJ2-3	NA	CAWGQSYTDTQYF	TGTGCCTGGGGACAGTCCTACACAGATACGCAGTATTTT
NA	TRBV10-3	TRBJ2-3	TRBD1	CAISESGGRGTDTQYF	TGTGCCATCAGTGAGTCAGGGGGCAGGGGCACAGATACGCAGTATTTT
NA	TRBV6-2/TRBV6-3	TRBJ2-2	NA	CASSRNADTGELFF	TGTGCCAGCAGTCGAAATGCCGACACCGGGGAGCTGTTTTTT
NA	TRBV9	TRBJ1-6	TRBD1	CASSVSGTDNSPLHF	TGTGCCAGCAGCGTCTCCGGGACAGATAATTCACCCCTCCACTTT
NA	TRBV14	TRBJ1-1	NA	CASSRASTEAFF	TGTGCCAGCTCCAGGGCCTCCACTGAAGCTTTCTTT
NA	TRBV5-1	TRBJ2-7	NA	CASSPRNRIGTYEQYF	TGCGCCAGCAGCCCAAGGAACAGGATCGGTACCTACGAGCAGTACTTC
NA	TRBV12-3/TRBV12-4	TRBJ1-2	NA	CASSFQGHGYTF	TGTGCCAGCAGTTTCCAGGGACATGGCTACACCTTC
NA	TRBV11-2	TRBJ2-1	NA	CASSLRGSSYNEQFF	TGTGCCAGCAGCTTACGGGGGAGCTCCTACAATGAGCAGTTCTTC
NA	TRBV12-5	TRBJ1-4	NA	CASGLLRGANEKLFF	TGTGCTAGTGGTCTCCTTCGAGGGGCTAATGAAAAACTGTTTTTT
NA	TRBV11-2	TRBJ2-7	NA	CASSSPPPWGEQYF	TGTGCCAGCAGCTCCCCCCCACCCTGGGGCGAGCAGTACTTC
NA	TRBV7-2	TRBJ1-2	NA	CASSFIQQNYGYTF	TGTGCCAGCAGTTTCATACAGCAGAACTATGGCTACACCTTC
NA	TRBV5-1	TRBJ1-1	NA	CASSLVGDNTEAFF	TGCGCCAGCAGCTTGGTTGGGGATAACACTGAAGCTTTCTTT
NA	TRBV9	TRBJ1-2	NA	CASSDPTMGERDYGYTF	TGTGCCAGCAGCGACCCCACCATGGGGGAGAGGGACTATGGCTACACCTTC
NA	TRBV11-3	TRBJ2-2	NA	CATPAPGLNTGELFF	TGTGCCACCCCGGCCCCAGGGCTGAACACCGGGGAGCTGTTTTTT
NA	TRBV30	TRBJ1-3	TRBD1	CAWSETGEGNTIYF	TGTGCCTGGAGTGAAACAGGGGAGGGAAACACCATATATTTT
NA	TRBV6-5	TRBJ2-5	NA	CASILLPSQETQYF	TGTGCCAGCATCCTACTGCCCTCCCAAGAGACCCAGTACTTC
NA	TRBV23-1	TRBJ1-5	NA	CASSQPQGVQPQHF	TGCGCCAGCAGTCAACCTCAGGGAGTTCAGCCCCAGCATTTT
NA	TRBV5-1	TRBJ1-1	NA	CASSLAAANTEAFF	TGCGCCAGCAGCTTGGCGGCAGCGAACACTGAAGCTTTCTTT
once	TRBV7-9	TRBJ1-6	NA	CASSLSASENSPLHF	TGTGCCAGCAGCTTAAGTGCGTCAGAGAATTCACCCCTCCACTTT
NA	TRBV7-2	TRBJ2-7	TRBD2	CASSGVAGYSYEQYF	TGTGCCAGCAGCGGGGTAGCGGGGTATTCCTACGAGCAGTACTTC
NA	TRBV9	TRBJ1-3	NA	CASSVSLQFSGNTIYF	TGTGCCAGCAGCGTGAGTCTACAGTTCTCTGGAAACACCATATATTTT
NA	TRBV3-1/TRBV3-2	TRBJ2-7	NA	CASSQVRDSYEQYF	TGTGCCAGCAGCCAAGTTCGCGACAGCTACGAGCAGTACTTC
NA	TRBV2	TRBJ1-1	NA	CASNEGRRTEAFF	TGTGCCAGCAATGAGGGGCGCAGAACTGAAGCTTTCTTT
NA	TRBV6-5	TRBJ2-5	NA	CASRLTGKRQETQYF	TGTGCCAGCAGGCTTACAGGGAAGAGGCAAGAGACCCAGTACTTC
once	TRBV4-1	TRBJ1-1	NA	CASSQPQGLNTEAFF	TGCGCCAGCAGCCAACCACAGGGCTTGAACACTGAAGCTTTCTTT
NA	TRBV6-1	TRBJ1-2	NA	CASSEGPIYGYTF	TGTGCCAGCAGTGAAGGACCGATCTATGGCTACACCTTC
NA	TRBV19	TRBJ2-1	TRBD1	CASTTYGTGVHNEQFF	TGTGCCAGTACCACCTACGGGACAGGGGTCCACAATGAGCAGTTCTTC
NA	TRBV5-1	TRBJ1-1	NA	CASSTDRPRDTEAFF	TGCGCCAGCAGCACCGACAGACCGAGGGACACTGAAGCTTTCTTT
NA	TRBV5-1	TRBJ2-2	NA	CASSLGSGSTGELFF	TGCGCCAGCAGCTTGGGGTCAGGGAGCACCGGGGAGCTGTTTTTT
NA	TRBV12-5	TRBJ2-3	NA	CASGPNLGATDTQYF	TGTGCTAGTGGCCCTAATCTGGGGGCGACAGATACGCAGTATTTT
NA	TRBV5-1	TRBJ1-1	NA	CASSAGTSGPHTEAFF	TGCGCCAGCAGCGCCGGGACTTCTGGGCCTCACACTGAAGCTTTCTTT
NA	TRBV4-1	TRBJ2-2	NA	CASSRGLAGELFF	TGCGCCAGCAGCCGAGGACTTGCCGGGGAGCTGTTTTTT
NA	TRBV5-1	TRBJ1-2	NA	CASTLQDPDIYGYTF	TGCGCCAGCACCCTCCAGGACCCCGACATCTATGGCTACACCTTC
once	TRBV19	TRBJ1-1	NA	CASSIGPSNTEAFF	TGTGCCAGTAGTATAGGGCCTTCGAACACTGAAGCTTTCTTT
NA	TRBV13	TRBJ1-2	NA	CASSSAVGYGYTF	TGTGCCAGCAGCTCAGCCGTGGGCTATGGCTACACCTTC
NA	TRBV12-5	TRBJ2-2	NA	CASGLSGSPGELFF	TGTGCTAGTGGTTTGAGTGGTAGTCCCGGGGAGCTGTTTTTT
once	TRBV29-1	TRBJ1-1	NA	CSGRRTLNTEAFF	TGCAGCGGAAGGAGGACTCTGAACACTGAAGCTTTCTTT
few	TRBV19	TRBJ1-5	NA	CASSIVTDQPQHF	TGTGCCAGTAGTATAGTGACGGATCAGCCCCAGCATTTT
NA	TRBV4-2	TRBJ2-1	TRBD1	CASSQDWDRGLTYNEQFF	TGTGCCAGCAGCCAAGATTGGGACAGGGGGCTGACTTACAATGAGCAGTTCTTC
NA	TRBV5-4	TRBJ2-2	NA	CASSLWDPRAGELFF	TGTGCCAGCAGCTTGTGGGACCCCAGGGCCGGGGAGCTGTTTTTT
NA	TRBV5-1	TRBJ1-1	TRBD1	CASSSFPGTGGLEAFF	TGCGCCAGCAGTTCTTTTCCCGGGACAGGGGGCCTTGAAGCTTTCTTT
NA	TRBV27	TRBJ2-1	TRBD1	CASKRTGPYNEQFF	TGTGCCAGCAAGCGGACAGGGCCCTACAATGAGCAGTTCTTC
NA	TRBV12-5	TRBJ2-7	TRBD1	CASGFATGALFSYEQYF	TGTGCTAGTGGTTTTGCTACAGGGGCTCTATTTTCCTACGAGCAGTACTTC
NA	TRBV19	TRBJ2-7	TRBD2	CASKPSGGNYEQYF	TGTGCCAGTAAACCTAGCGGGGGGAACTACGAGCAGTACTTC
NA	TRBV29-1	TRBJ2-1	NA	CSVVGYTQLSYNEQFF	TGCAGCGTTGTAGGCTACACCCAACTCTCCTACAATGAGCAGTTCTTC